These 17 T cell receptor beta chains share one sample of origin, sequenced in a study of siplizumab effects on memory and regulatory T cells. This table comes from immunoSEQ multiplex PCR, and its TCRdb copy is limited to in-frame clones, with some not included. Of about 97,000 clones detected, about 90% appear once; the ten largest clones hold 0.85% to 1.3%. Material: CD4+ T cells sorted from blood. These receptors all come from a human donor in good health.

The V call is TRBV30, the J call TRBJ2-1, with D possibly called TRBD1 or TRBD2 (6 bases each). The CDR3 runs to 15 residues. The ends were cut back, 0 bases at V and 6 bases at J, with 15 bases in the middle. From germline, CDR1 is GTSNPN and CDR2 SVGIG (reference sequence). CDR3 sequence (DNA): TGTGCCTGGAGTGTACTATTTAAGGGGGGCAATGAGCAGTTCTTC. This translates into CAWSVLFKGGNEQFF.

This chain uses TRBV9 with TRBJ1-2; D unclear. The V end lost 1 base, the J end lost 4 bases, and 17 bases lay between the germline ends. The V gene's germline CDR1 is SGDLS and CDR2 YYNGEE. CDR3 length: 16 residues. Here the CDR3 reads CASSVQDLGVPYGYTF. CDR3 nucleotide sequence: TGTGCCAGCAGCGTACAAGATCTTGGGGTCCCCTATGGCTACACCTTC.

CDR3 sequence reads: CASSLGVLAGNIQYF. The CDR3 DNA reads TGCGCCAGCAGCTTGGGCGTACTAGCGGGTAACATTCAGTACTTC. This chain links TRBV5-1 with TRBJ2-4, with 9 bases lining up with TRBD2. Germline CDR1 is SGHRS and CDR2 is YFSETQ. Trimming at V came to 0 bases and at J to 7 bases, leaving 5 bases not matched to a gene. The CDR3 is 15 amino acids. The full variable domain, its missing parts supplied by reference TRBV5-1 and TRBJ2-4, is KAGVTQTPRYLIKTRGQQVTLSCSPISGHRSVSWYQQTPGQGLQFLFEYFSETQRNKGNFPGRFSGRQFSNSRSEMNVSTLELGDSALYLCASSLGVLAGNIQYFGAGTRLSVL.

CDR3 DNA: TGTGCCAGCAGCGTAGAAGACAGGGACCAGACCCAGTACTTC. Its protein is CASSVEDRDQTQYF. The chain joins TRBV9 to TRBJ2-5, with TRBD1 matching over 7 bases. The CDR3 has 14 amino acids. Germline trimming cut 0 bases from V and 6 bases from J; bases unmatched to any gene: 5. Germline V gene sequence: CDR1 SGDLS, CDR2 YYNGEE. Drawing the rest from reference TRBV9 and TRBJ2-5, the complete variable domain is DSGVTQTPKHLITATGQRVTLRCSPRSGDLSVYWYQQSLDQGLQFLIQYYNGEERAKGNILERFSAQQFPDLHSELNLSSLELGDSALYFCASSVEDRDQTQYFGPGTRLLVL.

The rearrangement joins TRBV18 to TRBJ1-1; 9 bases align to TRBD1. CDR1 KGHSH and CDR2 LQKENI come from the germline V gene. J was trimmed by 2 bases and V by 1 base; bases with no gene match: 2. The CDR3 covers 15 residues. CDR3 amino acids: CASSPQDRGNTEAFF. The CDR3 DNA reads TGTGCCAGCTCACCACAGGACAGGGGAAACACTGAAGCTTTCTTT.

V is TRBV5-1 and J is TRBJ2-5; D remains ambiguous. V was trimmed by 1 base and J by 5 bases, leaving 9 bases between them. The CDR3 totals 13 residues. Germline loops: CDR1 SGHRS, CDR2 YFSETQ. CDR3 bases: TGCGCCAGCAGCTTGCCCGGGCGCGAGACCCAGTACTTC. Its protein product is CASSLPGRETQYF.

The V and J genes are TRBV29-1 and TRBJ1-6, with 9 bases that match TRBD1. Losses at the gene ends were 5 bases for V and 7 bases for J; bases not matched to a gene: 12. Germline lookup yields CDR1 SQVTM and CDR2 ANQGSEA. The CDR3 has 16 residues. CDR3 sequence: CSVQINSGTGNSPLHF. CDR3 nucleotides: TGCAGCGTTCAAATAAACTCCGGGACAGGGAATTCACCCCTCCACTTT.

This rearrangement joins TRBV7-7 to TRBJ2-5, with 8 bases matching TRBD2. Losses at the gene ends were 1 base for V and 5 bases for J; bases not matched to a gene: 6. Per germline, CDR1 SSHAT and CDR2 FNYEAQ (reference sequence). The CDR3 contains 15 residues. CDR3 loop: CASSLGREGQETQYF. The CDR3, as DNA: TGTGCCAGCAGCTTAGGACGGGAGGGCCAGGAGACCCAGTACTTC.

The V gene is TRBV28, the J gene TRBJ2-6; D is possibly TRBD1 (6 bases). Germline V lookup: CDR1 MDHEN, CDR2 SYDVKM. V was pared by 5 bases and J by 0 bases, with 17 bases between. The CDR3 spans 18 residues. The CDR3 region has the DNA TGTGCCAGCAGTCTAAGGACAGTGGGTGTCTCTGGGGCCAACGTCCTGACTTTC. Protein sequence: CASSLRTVGVSGANVLTF.

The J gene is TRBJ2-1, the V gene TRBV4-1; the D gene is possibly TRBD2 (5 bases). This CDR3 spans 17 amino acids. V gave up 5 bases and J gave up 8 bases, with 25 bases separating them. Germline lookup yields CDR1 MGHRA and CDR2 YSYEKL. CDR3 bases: TGCGCCAGCAGCACGCGACAAAACCCGGCCCGGGATCATGAGCAGTTCTTC. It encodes CASSTRQNPARDHEQFF.

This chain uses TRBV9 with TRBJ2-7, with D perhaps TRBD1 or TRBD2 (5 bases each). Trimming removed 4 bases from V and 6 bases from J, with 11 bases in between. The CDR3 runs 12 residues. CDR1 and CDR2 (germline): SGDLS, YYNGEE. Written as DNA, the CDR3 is TGTGCCAGCAGCCCTGCCGGGACCGAGCAGTACTTC. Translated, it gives CASSPAGTEQYF. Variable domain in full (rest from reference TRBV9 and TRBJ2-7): DSGVTQTPKHLITATGQRVTLRCSPRSGDLSVYWYQQSLDQGLQFLIQYYNGEERAKGNILERFSAQQFPDLHSELNLSSLELGDSALYFCASSPAGTEQYFGPGTRLTVT.

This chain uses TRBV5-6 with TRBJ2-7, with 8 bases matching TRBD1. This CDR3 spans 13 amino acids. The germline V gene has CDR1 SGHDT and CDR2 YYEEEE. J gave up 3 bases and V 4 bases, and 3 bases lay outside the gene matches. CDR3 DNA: TGTGCCAGCAGCAACAGGGGGAACTACGAGCAGTACTTC. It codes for CASSNRGNYEQYF.

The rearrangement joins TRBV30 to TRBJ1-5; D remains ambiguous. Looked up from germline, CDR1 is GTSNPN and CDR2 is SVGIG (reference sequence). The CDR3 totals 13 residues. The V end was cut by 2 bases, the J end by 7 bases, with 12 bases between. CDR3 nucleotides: TGTGCCTGGAGTTCAGGTCGTTTCCAGCCCCAGCATTTT. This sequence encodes CAWSSGRFQPQHF.

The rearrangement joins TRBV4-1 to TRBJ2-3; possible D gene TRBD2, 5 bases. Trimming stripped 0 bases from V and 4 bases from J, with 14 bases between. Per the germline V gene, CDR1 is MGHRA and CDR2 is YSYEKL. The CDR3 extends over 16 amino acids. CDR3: CASSQEVLRVPDTQYF. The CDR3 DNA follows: TGCGCCAGCAGCCAAGAAGTATTGAGGGTTCCAGATACGCAGTATTTT.

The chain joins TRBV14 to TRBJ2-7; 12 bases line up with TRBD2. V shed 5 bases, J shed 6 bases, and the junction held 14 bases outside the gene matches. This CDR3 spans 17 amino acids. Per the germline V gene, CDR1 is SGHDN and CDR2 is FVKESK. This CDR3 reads CASSERLAGVRASEQYF. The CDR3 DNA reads TGTGCCAGCAGCGAAAGACTAGCGGGAGTAAGAGCCTCCGAGCAGTACTTC.

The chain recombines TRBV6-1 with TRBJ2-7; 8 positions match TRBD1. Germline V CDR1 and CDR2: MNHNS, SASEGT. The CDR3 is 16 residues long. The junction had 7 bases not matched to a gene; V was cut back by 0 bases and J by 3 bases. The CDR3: CASSEAKWDRYYEQYF. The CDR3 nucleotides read TGTGCCAGCAGTGAAGCCAAATGGGACAGGTACTACGAGCAGTACTTC.

CDR3 protein: CASSSDRRSGNTIYF. CDR3 coding DNA: TGTGCCAGCAGTTCCGACCGACGCTCTGGAAACACCATATATTTT. The V and J genes are TRBV6-5 and TRBJ1-3; D is ambiguous. Germline V gene data show CDR1 as MNHEY and CDR2 as SVGAGI. Trimming removed 4 bases from V and 0 bases from J, with 10 bases in between. The CDR3 covers 15 residues.